This TCR beta chain comes out of a study of blood T cell repertoires in COVID-19 (dated by TCRdb to 2018 to 2020). For context, the study as a whole: Samples from collaborators originated in the United States, Italy and Spain and spanned both the acute and convalescent phases of COVID-19. The material from the prospective study consisted of cDNA or gDNA derived from T cells, B-cell-depleted T cells, or PBMCs. Subjects who had been exposed to COVID-19, were actively infected with it, or had recovered from it provided the deeply sampled blood TCRbeta repertoires that made up the dataset. The repertoires were released in a freely available public database meant as a resource for research on the immune response to SARS-CoV-2. The samples were drawn from the first 160 participants of the ongoing ImmuneRACE study and from 1,254 subjects provided by 6 global collaborators. The sample metadata nearly always contained a de-identified subject ID, COVID-19 status, age in years and sex. HLA class I and class II types, where available, came from metadata supplied by the sample provider rather than from assay-based typing. Findings and caveats that apply to the study as a whole: The amount of clinical and demographic metadata varied by source and participant and was provided uncurated.

A word on this clone: The clone's antigen remains unknown. Within one base of it there is no much larger clone, and no base qualities were kept.

TCRbeta CDR3 regions were amplified from genomic DNA by means of the immunoSEQ Assay, a bias-controlled multiplex PCR. In the source study's methods: The number of nucleated cells in each sample was estimated from the amplification of reference gene primers within the assay. To quantify the absolute abundance of each unique TCRbeta CDR3 rearrangement, sequence reads were collapsed and filtered. For each sample, productive Simpson clonality was calculated by taking the square root of Simpson's diversity index across productive rearrangements. TCRdb took this table from immuneACCESS and kept in-frame rearrangements with V and J called. Such tables lack part of the clones; where checked against another copy, unresolved V genes explain under half of the gap, and the rest is unexplained. The V and J calls and clone size are taken from that table; D and trimming were inferred from the DNA. In this sample the table shows about 67,000 clones, approximately 87% of which occur a single time. The biggest ten clones account for 7% to 10% of the sample.

From V the trimming removes 5 bases and from J it removes 6 bases, while the gene matches leave 4 bases of the junction unaccounted for. The CDR3 spans 13 residues, from the cysteine through the phenylalanine. Only the CDR3 DNA stays, 39 bases, in frame from base 1. The collaborating institutions used their own protocols to collect whole blood in K2EDTA tubes. For TCRbeta analysis, collaborators shipped samples as frozen whole blood, isolated PBMCs, or DNA extracted from either of those sample types. This sequence was found in a man between 45 and 60 years old with active COVID-19. The sequence joins TRBV12-3 or TRBV12-4 to TRBJ2-3; 8 nucleotides in the junction match TRBD2. The sequenced sample was peripheral blood. The CDR3 protein sequence reads: CASSASGGDTQYF. The nucleotide sequence is given as TGTGCCAGCAGTGCCAGCGGGGGCGATACGCAGTATTTT.